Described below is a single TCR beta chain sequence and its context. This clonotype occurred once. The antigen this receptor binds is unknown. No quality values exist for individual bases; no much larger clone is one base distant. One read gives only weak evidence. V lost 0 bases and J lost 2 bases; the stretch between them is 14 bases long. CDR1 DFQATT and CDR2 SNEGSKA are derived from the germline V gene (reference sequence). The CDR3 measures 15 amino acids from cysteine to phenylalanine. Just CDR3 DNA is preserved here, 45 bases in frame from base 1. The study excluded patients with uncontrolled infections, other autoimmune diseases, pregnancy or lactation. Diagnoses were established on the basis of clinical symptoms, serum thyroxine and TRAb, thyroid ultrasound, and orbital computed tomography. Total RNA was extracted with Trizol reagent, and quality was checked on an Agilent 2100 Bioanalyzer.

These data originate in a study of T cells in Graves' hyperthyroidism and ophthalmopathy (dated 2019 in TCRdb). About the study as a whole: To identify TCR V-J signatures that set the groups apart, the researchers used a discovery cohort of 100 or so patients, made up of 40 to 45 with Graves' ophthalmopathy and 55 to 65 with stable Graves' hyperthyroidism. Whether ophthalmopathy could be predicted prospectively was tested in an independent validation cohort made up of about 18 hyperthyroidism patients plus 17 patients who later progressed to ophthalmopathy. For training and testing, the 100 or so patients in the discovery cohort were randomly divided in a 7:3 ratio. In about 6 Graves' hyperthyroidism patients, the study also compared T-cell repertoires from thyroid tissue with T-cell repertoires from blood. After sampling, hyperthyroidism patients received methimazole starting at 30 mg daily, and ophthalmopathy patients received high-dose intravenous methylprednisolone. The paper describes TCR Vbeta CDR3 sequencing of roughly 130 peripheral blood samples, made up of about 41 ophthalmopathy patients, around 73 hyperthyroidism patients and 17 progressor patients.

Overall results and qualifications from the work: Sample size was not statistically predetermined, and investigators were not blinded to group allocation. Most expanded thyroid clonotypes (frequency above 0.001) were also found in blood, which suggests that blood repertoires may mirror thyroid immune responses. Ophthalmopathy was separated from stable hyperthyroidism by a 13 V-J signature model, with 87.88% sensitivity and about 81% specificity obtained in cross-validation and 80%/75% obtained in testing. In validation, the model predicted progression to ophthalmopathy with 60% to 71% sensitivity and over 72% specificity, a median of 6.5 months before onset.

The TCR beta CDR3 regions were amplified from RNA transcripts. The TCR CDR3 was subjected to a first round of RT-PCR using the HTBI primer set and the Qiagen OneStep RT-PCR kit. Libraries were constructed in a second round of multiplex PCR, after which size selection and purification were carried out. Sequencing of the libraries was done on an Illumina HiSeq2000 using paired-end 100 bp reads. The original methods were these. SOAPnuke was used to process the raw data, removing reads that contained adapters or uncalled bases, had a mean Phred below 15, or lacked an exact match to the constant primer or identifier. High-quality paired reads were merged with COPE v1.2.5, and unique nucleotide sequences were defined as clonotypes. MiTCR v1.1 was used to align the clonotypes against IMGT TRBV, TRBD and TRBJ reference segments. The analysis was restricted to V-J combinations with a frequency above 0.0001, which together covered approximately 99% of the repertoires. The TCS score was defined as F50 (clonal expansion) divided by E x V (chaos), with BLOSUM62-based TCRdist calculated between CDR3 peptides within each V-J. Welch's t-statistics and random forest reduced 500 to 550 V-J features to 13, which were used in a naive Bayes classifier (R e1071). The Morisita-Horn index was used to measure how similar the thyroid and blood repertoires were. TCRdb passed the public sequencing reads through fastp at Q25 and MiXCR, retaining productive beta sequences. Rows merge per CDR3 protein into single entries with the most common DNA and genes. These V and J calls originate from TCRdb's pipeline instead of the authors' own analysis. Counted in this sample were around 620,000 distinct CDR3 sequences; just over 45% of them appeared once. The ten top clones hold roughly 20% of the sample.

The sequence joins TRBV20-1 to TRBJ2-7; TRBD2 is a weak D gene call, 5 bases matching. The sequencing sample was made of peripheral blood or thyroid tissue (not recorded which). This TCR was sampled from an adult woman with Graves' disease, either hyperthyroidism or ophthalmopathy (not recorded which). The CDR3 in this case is CSARDGLAPPYEQYF. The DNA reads TGCAGTGCTAGAGATGGGCTAGCACCACCCTACGAGCAGTACTTC.